The text below deals with one T cell receptor beta chain. This clone appeared a few times. The clone's antigen remains unknown. Qualities for individual bases were not recorded, and no much larger clone is one base off. The data were taken from a study of OX40 agonist ivuxolimab in advanced cancers. Concerning the study at large: The costimulatory receptor OX40 (CD134) was targeted by ivuxolimab, a fully human IgG2 agonistic monoclonal antibody. Patients were allowed to have had prior anti-PD-1, anti-PD-L1 or anti-CTLA-4 therapy, and approximately 40% of the dose-escalation patients had previously received checkpoint inhibitors. The paper reports the monotherapy dose-escalation portion (N ≈ 50 patients) of the phase I ivuxolimab trial. Partial responses were achieved by three dose-escalation patients, of whom one had hepatocellular carcinoma and two had cutaneous melanoma. Of the approximately 50 dose-escalation patients, hepatocellular carcinoma was present in approximately 20, melanoma in around 15, renal cell carcinoma in 9 and head and neck cancer in 9. Intravenous ivuxolimab was administered to patients every 2 weeks at six dose levels: 0.01, 0.1, 0.3, 1.5, 3 and 10 mg/kg. In the dose-escalation cohort, more than 75% of patients were male, and the mean age was approximately 60 years, with a range of about 23 to 85. Peripheral TCRbeta sequencing aimed to test whether ivuxolimab altered TCR sequence diversity and caused clonal T-cell expansion.

Beyond this particular receptor, the publication reports: At doses of 0.1 to 3.0 mg/kg, clonal expansion of both CD4+ and CD8+ blood T cells was observed from baseline to week 6. The antigen specificity of the peripheral T cells that underwent clonal expansion was not determined. On average, CD8+ T cells showed more expanded clones than CD4+ T cells after ivuxolimab. In partial responders in the 0.1-3.0 mg/kg groups, normalized peripheral clonal expansion was found to be among the lowest, especially among CD8+ T cells. Low levels of normalized T-cell clonal expansion were also seen in some patients who did not respond.

Genomic DNA was extracted from sorted cells for sequencing of the TCRbeta CDR3 region. The immunoSEQ Assay was used for sequencing of TCRbeta CDR3 regions. This immuneACCESS table, as held by TCRdb, lists in-frame sequences with V and J called but not all clones. Of the missing ones, under half trace to an unresolved V gene in checked studies; the others have no known cause. The sample data list under 80,000 clones, and 75% to 90% of these were observed just once. The ten biggest clones cover roughly 18% of the sample. The trim is 2 bases for V and 3 bases for J, with a gap of 8 bases between the germline ends. Sequences ENHRY (CDR1) and SYGVKD (CDR2) are obtained from the germline V gene. The CDR3 goes from the cysteine to the phenylalanine over 13 residues. Of the read, only the CDR3 DNA is kept; its 39 bases are in frame from base 1. The trial excluded patients who had a history of autoimmune disease or who were on systemic immunosuppression. In every dose cohort, peripheral blood was drawn for TCR sequencing at baseline, cycle 4 day 1, and cycle 7 day 1. The samples were drawn from a first-in-human, open-label, multicenter phase I dose-escalation trial of ivuxolimab. Adults with locally advanced or metastatic melanoma, renal cell carcinoma, hepatocellular carcinoma or head and neck squamous cell carcinoma were enrolled in the trial. Before TCR sequencing, CD4+ T cells and CD8+ T cells were sorted from peripheral blood as separate populations.

The sequence came from an adult with an advanced solid tumor such as melanoma, head and neck, liver or kidney cancer. The sequencing here drew on CD4+ or CD8+ T cells sorted from blood, taken in a trial of the OX40 agonist ivuxolimab. The chain uses TRBV10-3 and TRBJ2-7, with no reliable assignment of the D segment. The nucleotide sequence is given as TGTGCCATCAGTGAGAGTATGAGCTACGAGCAGTACTTC. Its translation reads: CAISESMSYEQYF.